This entry lists 8 T cell receptor beta chains sequenced from one sample in a study of shared T cell receptors in the human thymus. Profiling relied on immunoSEQ multiplex PCR, and the TCRdb table lists in-frame clones only, not all of them. The sample consists of hundreds of thousands of clones, approximately 88% of them appearing once. These data are also associated with another study on human thymus T cells.

The sequencing sample was made of thymocytes. The receptors stem from a boy under two years old with a congenital heart defect.

This clone occurred once. The gene calls are TRBV14 and TRBJ2-2; D is unclear. The V gene lost 0 bases and the J gene lost 2 bases, with 16 bases spanning the gap. Germline loops: CDR1 SGHDN, CDR2 FVKESK. The CDR3 is made up of 18 amino acids. As DNA, the CDR3 is TGTGCCAGCAGCCAAGAGACCAGAGTGAGCGTAAACACCGGGGAGCTGTTTTTT. It codes for CASSQETRVSVNTGELFF.

This chain uses TRBV19 with TRBJ1-2, with unresolved D. The CDR3 extends over 16 amino acids. The germline gives CDR1 LNHDA, CDR2 SQIVND (reference sequence). V gave up 6 bases and J gave up 1 base, with 18 bases separating them. Here the CDR3 reads CASRRAEFDFNYGYTF. The CDR3 nucleotides read TGTGCCAGTAGGCGGGCAGAGTTTGATTTTAACTATGGCTACACCTTC.

V gene TRBV2 combines with J gene TRBJ2-5; possibly TRBD2 for D (5 bases). Germline V gives CDR1 SNHLY, CDR2 FYNNEI. Trimming left V 3 bases short and J 9 bases short, with 5 bases between. This CDR3 has 10 residues. The CDR3 nucleotides are TGTGCCAGCAGTGACGGGGCCCAGTACTTC. Translating it yields CASSDGAQYF.

As DNA, the CDR3 is TGTGCCAGCAGCCGGGCAGGGGGGGACAGGGGGCAGACCTATGGCTACACCTTC. Amino acid sequence: CASSRAGGDRGQTYGYTF. The chain uses TRBV11-3 and TRBJ1-2; 12 bases align to TRBD1. With V trimmed by 5 bases and J by 4 bases, 14 bases remained unmatched. The CDR3 length is 18 residues. The germline gives CDR1 SGHNT, CDR2 YENEEA.

The chain employs TRBV4-1 and TRBJ2-5; 7 bases map to TRBD1. Germline lookup yields CDR1 MGHRA and CDR2 YSYEKL. J was trimmed by 4 bases and V by 0 bases; bases with no gene match: 5. The CDR3 covers 15 residues. This chain's CDR3 is CASSQDRGQIETQYF. CDR3 DNA: TGCGCCAGCAGCCAAGATAGGGGACAGATAGAGACCCAGTACTTC.

The chain recombines TRBV21-1 with TRBJ2-2; the DNA was not used to check the table's D call, TRBD2. TRBV21-1 is an annotated pseudogene. This CDR3 is 15 amino acids long. CDR3 loop: CASSKVVTSLSELFF. The CDR3 DNA is TGTGCCAGCAGCAAAGTGGTGACTAGCCTCTCGGAGCTGTTTTTT.

V is TRBV5-4 and J is TRBJ2-5, with D possibly being TRBD1 (6 bases). Germline CDR1 reads SGHNT; CDR2 reads YYREEE (reference sequence). CDR3 size: 16 residues. V lost 4 bases and J lost 2, with 18 bases in between. The CDR3 sequence: CASSIHREIEQETQYF. The CDR3 DNA reads as TGTGCCAGCAGCATCCACAGGGAGATTGAACAAGAGACCCAGTACTTC.

The chain uses TRBV6-5 and TRBJ2-2; 10 bases agree with TRBD2. Per the germline V gene, CDR1 is MNHEY and CDR2 is SVGAGI. This CDR3 has 16 residues. V shed 2 bases, J shed 7 bases, and the junction held 7 bases outside the gene matches. The CDR3 loop is CASSYGLAGDHGELFF. The CDR3 nucleotides are TGTGCCAGCAGTTACGGGCTAGCGGGAGACCACGGGGAGCTGTTTTTT.